This entry is about one T cell receptor (beta chain). No antigen is known for it. Its ends do not fully match the called genes, so a read error is possible. These data come from a study of blood T cells in healthy people across ages. The CDR3 totals 14 residues. Findings of the study overall: Correlation between TCR beta diversity and naive T cell percentage was strong. The CMV status of each donor remained undetermined, and this could have confounded shifts in expanded clonotypes. A roughly linear age-dependent decrease characterized TCR beta diversity per million T cells.

Combining a sample-barcoded 5' primer with a J-beta primer mix, a second PCR ran for about 7 to 11 cycles. Researchers report that a template-switch adaptor with 12 random nucleotides tagged each cDNA molecule. TCRdb analysed the 5' RACE reads with MiXCR anew, one entry per CDR3 protein. The data hold 700,000 or so distinct CDR3 sequences, with around a fifth observed a single time. The clonotype comes from a man between 65 and 85 years old in good health. The V call is TRBV12-3 or TRBV12-4, the J call TRBJ2-3; 10 bases are shared with TRBD2. Sequenced sample: blood. For the CDR3, the DNA is TGTGCCAGCAAACCTAGCGGGGGCTCAGATACGGAGTATTTT. Encoded protein: CASKPSGGSDTEYF.